Following are 19 T cell receptor beta chains from one sample sequenced in a study of PD-1 blockade in mismatch repair-deficient tumors. Generated by immunoSEQ multiplex PCR, the TCRdb table keeps only in-frame clones and is missing some. The data contain some 49,000 clones, under 85% of them singletons. Sequenced here: PBMCs, sampled before pembrolizumab treatment. The source of these receptors is an adult with mismatch repair-deficient cancer.

This chain joins TRBV9 and TRBJ2-2; TRBD2 aligns across 13 bases. After removal of 4 bases from V and 5 bases from J, the junction contained 14 bases not matched to a gene. The CDR3 extends over 19 amino acids. The V gene's germline CDR1 is SGDLS and CDR2 YYNGEE. CDR3 coding DNA: TGTGCCAGCAGCACGTGGACTAGCGGGAGAGGGGTCGGGACCGGGGAGCTGTTTTTT. It is translated as CASSTWTSGRGVGTGELFF. The complete variable domain, with remaining parts taken from reference TRBV9 and TRBJ2-2, reads DSGVTQTPKHLITATGQRVTLRCSPRSGDLSVYWYQQSLDQGLQFLIQYYNGEERAKGNILERFSAQQFPDLHSELNLSSLELGDSALYFCASSTWTSGRGVGTGELFFGEGSRLTVL.

This clone was recorded once. The chain combines TRBV19 with TRBJ2-5; TRBD2 agrees at 7 bases. Germline loops: CDR1 LNHDA, CDR2 SQIVND (reference sequence). This CDR3 is 14 amino acids long. V was clipped by 7 bases and J by 3 bases; unmatched bases: 8. The DNA for the CDR3 is TGTGCCAGTACCCGCGGACTAGGAGAAGAGACCCAGTACTTC. Protein: CASTRGLGEETQYF.

The V call is TRBV7-3, the J call TRBJ2-3; TRBD2 might be the D (5 bases). CDR1 is SGHTA, CDR2 FQGTGA, per germline. The CDR3 is made up of 15 amino acids. With 3 bases removed from V and 1 base from J, the gap between germline ends came to 11 bases. In DNA, the CDR3 is TGTGCCAGCAGCTTCCGCGATAGCGGCACAGATACGCAGTATTTT. This gives the protein CASSFRDSGTDTQYF. The full variable domain, completed using reference TRBV7-3 and TRBJ2-3, is GAGVSQTPSNKVTEKGKYVELRCDPISGHTALYWYRQSLGQGPEFLIYFQGTGAADDSGLPNDRFFAVRPEGSVSTLKIQRTERGDSAVYLCASSFRDSGTDTQYFGPGTRLTVL.

This clone was seen only once. The V and J genes are TRBV6-5 and TRBJ2-1, with 8 bases aligning to TRBD1. This CDR3 comprises 16 residues. Trimming at V came to 2 bases and at J to 9 bases, leaving 12 bases not matched to a gene. Germline-derived CDR1 and CDR2 are MNHEY and SVGAGI. Here the CDR3 DNA reads TGTGCCAGCAGTTACGAGGCAGGGGGCTATTCTGGTGAGCAGTTCTTC. Residues: CASSYEAGGYSGEQFF.

This chain links TRBV2 with TRBJ1-2; 10 nucleotides match TRBD1. The V segment lost 8 bases and the J segment 5 bases; nucleotides outside the gene matches: 11. There are 15 residues in the CDR3. Germline CDR1 and CDR2: SNHLY and FYNNEI. CDR3 loop: CASEGTGTGVYGYTF. CDR3 bases: TGTGCCAGCGAGGGGACCGGGACAGGGGTATATGGCTACACCTTC.

This chain links TRBV23-1 with TRBJ2-1, with D uncertain. TRBV23-1 is noted as an ORF with a role that remains uncertain. The CDR3 loop spans 15 amino acids. CDR3 protein: CATAWVSISYNEQFF. CDR3 DNA sequence: TGCGCTACAGCATGGGTGTCTATCTCCTACAATGAGCAGTTCTTC.

This clone was observed a few times. The chain is built from TRBV15 and TRBJ2-7; D perhaps matches TRBD1 (6 bases). The V end was cut by 1 base, the J end by 3 bases, with 10 bases between. This CDR3 is built from 14 residues. Germline CDR1 reads LNHNV; CDR2 reads YYDKDF (reference sequence). The chain's CDR3 is CATSRGTDFYEQYF. The CDR3 region has the DNA TGTGCCACCAGCAGAGGGACAGACTTCTACGAGCAGTACTTC.

The V gene is TRBV29-1, the J gene TRBJ1-5, with D perhaps matching TRBD1 (6 bases). Germline CDR1 is SQVTM and CDR2 is ANQGSEA. Trimming left V 7 bases short and J 0 bases short, with 22 bases between. This CDR3 has 17 residues. CDR3 sequence (DNA): TGCAGCGCTACGACAGGAGGGGGACCATATAGCAATCAGCCCCAGCATTTT. Its protein product is CSATTGGGPYSNQPQHF.

The V gene is TRBV5-1, the J gene TRBJ2-7; D is undetermined. The germline V and J ends were trimmed by 2 bases and 2 bases, with 11 bases remaining between them. This CDR3 comprises 14 residues. Per germline, CDR1 SGHRS and CDR2 YFSETQ. CDR3 region: CASSFRGFTYEQYF. The CDR3 DNA reads as TGCGCCAGCAGCTTTCGTGGGTTTACCTACGAGCAGTACTTC.

The chain combines TRBV30 with TRBJ2-1; D is undetermined. Per germline, CDR1 GTSNPN and CDR2 SVGIG (reference sequence). This CDR3 spans 14 amino acids. Trimming took 4 bases from V and 2 from J, leaving 12 bases between them. CDR3 nucleotide sequence: TGTGCCTGGACAGGTGTAGCAGCCTACAATGAGCAGTTCTTC. It codes for CAWTGVAAYNEQFF.

V gene TRBV5-5 combines with J gene TRBJ2-7, with 13 bases identical to TRBD2. This CDR3 is built from 15 residues. CDR1 is SGHKS, CDR2 YYEKEE, per germline (reference sequence). V lost 2 bases and J lost 5; bases outside the gene matches: 4. The CDR3: CASSLRLAGGDEQYF. CDR3 DNA: TGTGCCAGCAGCTTACGACTAGCGGGAGGCGACGAGCAGTACTTC.

The gene calls are TRBV9 and TRBJ1-5; weak D call: TRBD1 (6 bases). Trimming removed 2 bases from V and 2 bases from J, with 11 bases in between. Germline V gene sequence: CDR1 SGDLS, CDR2 YYNGEE. The CDR3 totals 15 residues. The CDR3 DNA reads as TGTGCCAGCAGCGTGGGGGAGGGGGGCAATCAGCCCCAGCATTTT. This gives the protein CASSVGEGGNQPQHF.

This clone has a handful of counts. J is TRBJ2-2 and V is TRBV9; unclear D gene. V shed 1 base and J shed 6 bases, with 7 bases lying between them. This CDR3 has 13 amino acids. Germline lookup yields CDR1 SGDLS and CDR2 YYNGEE. The CDR3 DNA reads as TGTGCCAGCAGCGTAAATTCCGCCGGGGAGCTGTTTTTT. Residues: CASSVNSAGELFF.

The genes are TRBV5-1 and TRBJ2-7, with TRBD2 identical over 7 bases. In germline, CDR1 is SGHRS, CDR2 YFSETQ. The CDR3 spans 14 residues. Losses at the gene ends were 1 base for V and 2 bases for J; bases not matched to a gene: 3. This chain's CDR3 is CASSLSAGAYEQYF. The CDR3 coding sequence is TGCGCCAGCAGCTTGAGTGCGGGAGCCTACGAGCAGTACTTC.

The chain joins TRBV27 to TRBJ1-2; TRBD1 matches 7 bases. V gave up 5 bases and J gave up 4 bases; unmatched junction bases: 7. Germline V gene lookup returns CDR1 MNHEY and CDR2 SMNVEV (reference sequence). This CDR3 spans 14 amino acids. CDR3 sequence (DNA): TGTGCCAGCAGTCCCCAGACAGGGTCCTATGGCTACACCTTC. It is translated as CASSPQTGSYGYTF.

This rearrangement joins TRBV27 to TRBJ2-5; 9 bases match TRBD2. Germline trimming cut 6 bases from V and 2 bases from J; bases unmatched to any gene: 10. CDR1 MNHEY and CDR2 SMNVEV come from the germline V gene (reference sequence). The CDR3 runs to 16 residues. The CDR3: CASRPETSGGQETQYF. As DNA, the CDR3 is TGTGCCAGCAGGCCAGAGACTAGCGGTGGACAAGAGACCCAGTACTTC.

The gene calls are TRBV19 and TRBJ2-5; unclear D gene. In germline, CDR1 is LNHDA, CDR2 SQIVND (reference sequence). This CDR3 spans 14 amino acids. The V end was cut by 5 bases, the J end by 2 bases, with 12 bases between. The CDR3 bases are TGTGCCAGTAGTGCAACACGGGTACAAGAGACCCAGTACTTC. Translation: CASSATRVQETQYF.

The gene calls are TRBV28 and TRBJ1-6; 9 positions match TRBD1. After removal of 8 bases from V and 10 bases from J, the junction contained 9 bases not matched to a gene. CDR1 is MDHEN, CDR2 SYDVKM, per germline. CDR3 length: 14 residues. CDR3 protein: CASVPGQGHSPLHF. In DNA form, the CDR3 reads TGTGCCAGCGTTCCGGGACAGGGTCACTCACCCCTCCACTTT. Drawing the rest from reference TRBV28 and TRBJ1-6, the complete variable domain is DVKVTQSSRYLVKRTGEKVFLECVQDMDHENMFWYRQDPGLGLRLIYFSYDVKMKEKGDIPEGYSVSREKKERFSLILESASTNQTSMYLCASVPGQGHSPLHFGNGTRLTVT.

The chain recombines TRBV30 with TRBJ1-3; D ambiguous. This CDR3 has 10 amino acids. Germline CDR1 is GTSNPN and CDR2 is SVGIG (reference sequence). The V end lost 2 bases, the J end lost 5 bases, and 1 base lay between the germline ends. This chain's CDR3 is CAWSRNTIYF. As DNA, the CDR3 is TGTGCCTGGAGTAGAAACACCATATATTTT.